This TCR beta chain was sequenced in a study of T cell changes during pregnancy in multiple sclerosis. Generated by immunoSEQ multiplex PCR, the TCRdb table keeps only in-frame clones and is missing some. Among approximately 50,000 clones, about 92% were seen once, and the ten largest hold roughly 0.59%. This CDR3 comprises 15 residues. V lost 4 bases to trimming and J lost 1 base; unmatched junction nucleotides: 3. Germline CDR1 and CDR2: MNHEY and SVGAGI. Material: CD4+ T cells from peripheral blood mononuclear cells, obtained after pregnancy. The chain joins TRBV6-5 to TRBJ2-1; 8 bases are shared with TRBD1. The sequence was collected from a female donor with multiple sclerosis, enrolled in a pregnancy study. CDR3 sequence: CASSSTGGSYNEQFF. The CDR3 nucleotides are TGTGCCAGCAGTTCCACAGGGGGGTCCTACAATGAGCAGTTCTTC.